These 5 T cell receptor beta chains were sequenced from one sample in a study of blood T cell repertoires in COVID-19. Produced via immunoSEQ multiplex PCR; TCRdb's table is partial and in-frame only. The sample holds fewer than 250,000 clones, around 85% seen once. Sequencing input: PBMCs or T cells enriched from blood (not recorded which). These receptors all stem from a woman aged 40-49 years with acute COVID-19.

CDR3 amino acids: CASSFSRGRDTEAFF. The CDR3 DNA reads TGTGCCAGCAGTTTCTCAAGGGGGCGGGACACTGAAGCTTTCTTT. V gene TRBV27 combines with J gene TRBJ1-1; TRBD1 agrees at 7 bases. Germline V gives CDR1 MNHEY, CDR2 SMNVEV (reference sequence). Unmatched junction bases numbered 7, after V lost 3 bases and J lost 3 bases. This CDR3 contains 15 residues.

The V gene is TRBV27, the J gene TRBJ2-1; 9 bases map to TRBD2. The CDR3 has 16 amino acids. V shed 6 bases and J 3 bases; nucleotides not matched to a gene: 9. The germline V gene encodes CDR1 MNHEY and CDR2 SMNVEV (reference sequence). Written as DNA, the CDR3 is TGTGCCAGCAGCACGCGTAGCGGGAGACACTACAATGAGCAGTTCTTC. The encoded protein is CASSTRSGRHYNEQFF.

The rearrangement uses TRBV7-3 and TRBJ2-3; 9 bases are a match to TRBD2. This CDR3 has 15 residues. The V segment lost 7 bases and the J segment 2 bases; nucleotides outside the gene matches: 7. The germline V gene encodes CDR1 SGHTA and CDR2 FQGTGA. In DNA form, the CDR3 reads TGTGCCAGCAAAAGGACTAGCGTAGACACAGATACGCAGTATTTT. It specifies CASKRTSVDTDTQYF.

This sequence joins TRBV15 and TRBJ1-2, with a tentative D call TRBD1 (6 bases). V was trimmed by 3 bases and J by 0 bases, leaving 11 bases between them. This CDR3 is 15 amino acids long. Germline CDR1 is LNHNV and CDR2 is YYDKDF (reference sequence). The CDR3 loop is CATSRGDTANYGYTF. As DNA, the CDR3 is TGTGCCACCAGCAGGGGGGACACAGCTAACTATGGCTACACCTTC.

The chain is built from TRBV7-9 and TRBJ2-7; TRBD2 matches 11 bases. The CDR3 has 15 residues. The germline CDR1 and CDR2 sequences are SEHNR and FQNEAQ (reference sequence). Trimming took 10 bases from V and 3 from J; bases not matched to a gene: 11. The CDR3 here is CATSGLAGGRYEQYF. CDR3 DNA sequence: TGTGCCACCTCAGGCCTAGCGGGAGGCCGCTACGAGCAGTACTTC.